The clone carrying this T cell receptor (beta chain) was recorded many times. Using quantitative 5'-RACE with molecular barcodes, the authors made TCR beta libraries. TCRdb re-called the 5' RACE reads with MiXCR, one entry per CDR3 protein. The sample holds tens of thousands of distinct CDR3 sequences, about 6.2% seen once. The data were obtained in a study of CD8 T cells in ankylosing spondylitis. J gave up 6 bases and V 8 bases, and 6 bases lay outside the gene matches. Germline V gene lookup returns CDR1 MDHEN and CDR2 SYDVKM. CDR3 length: 14 residues. The chain joins TRBV28 to TRBJ1-5; 11 bases align to TRBD1. This TCR was sampled from a male donor with ankylosing spondylitis. The sequenced sample consisted of synovial fluid, either unsorted or a sorted T cell fraction (not recorded which). The CDR3 region is CASGTGGLAQPQHF. For the CDR3, the DNA is TGTGCCAGCGGGACAGGGGGTCTCGCTCAGCCCCAGCATTTT.